Below are 9 T cell receptor beta chains sequenced from a single sample in a study of graft-versus-host responses after intestinal transplantation. Produced via immunoSEQ multiplex PCR; TCRdb's table is partial and in-frame only. The sample holds 75,000 to 100,000 clones, roughly four fifths seen once. No antigen has been assigned to these receptors. The material was unstimulated CD8+ T cells sorted from spleen or lymph node cells, obtained before intestinal transplant. The source is a human donor who received an intestinal transplant.

J is TRBJ2-3 and V is TRBV15; 10 positions match TRBD1. The CDR3 consists of 15 residues. V trimming: 5 bases; J trimming: 3 bases; junction bases outside the gene matches: 5. From germline, CDR1 is LNHNV and CDR2 YYDKDF (reference sequence). CDR3 bases: TGTGCCACCAGCGGGACAGGGGATTGGACAGATACGCAGTATTTT. It encodes CATSGTGDWTDTQYF.

Notes on this clone: The same CDR3 is also encoded by other DNA sequences in this sample. CDR3 region: CASSGRRGGYEQYF. The CDR3 DNA reads TGTGCCAGCAGCGGGCGACGGGGGGGCTACGAGCAGTACTTC. This sequence joins TRBV28 and TRBJ2-7, with TRBD2 matching over 8 bases. J was trimmed by 3 bases and V by 6 bases; bases with no gene match: 7. This CDR3 is 14 amino acids long. CDR1 and CDR2 from the germline V gene are MDHEN and SYDVKM.

The chain joins TRBV19 to TRBJ2-1; D is possibly TRBD2 (6 bases). The CDR3 spans 16 residues. V was pared by 1 base and J by 4 bases, with 14 bases between. Germline V lookup: CDR1 LNHDA, CDR2 SQIVND (reference sequence). CDR3 loop: CASSIVLGGGYNEQFF. The CDR3 DNA follows: TGTGCCAGTAGTATAGTATTGGGAGGTGGGTACAATGAGCAGTTCTTC.

The chain carries TRBV27 and TRBJ1-4; TRBD1 agrees at 10 bases. This CDR3 contains 17 residues. Per germline, CDR1 MNHEY and CDR2 SMNVEV (reference sequence). V shed 2 bases, J shed 3 bases, and the junction held 6 bases outside the gene matches. As DNA, the CDR3 is TGTGCCAGCAGTTTAGACGACAGGGGGCGGTCTAATGAAAAACTGTTTTTT. Residues: CASSLDDRGRSNEKLFF.

The genes are TRBV4-1 and TRBJ1-3; possible D gene TRBD1, 6 bases. This CDR3 has 15 residues. Germline V gives CDR1 MGHRA, CDR2 YSYEKL. With 0 bases removed from V and 4 bases from J, the gap between germline ends came to 10 bases. This chain's CDR3 is CASSQERGSGNTIYF. CDR3 nucleotides: TGCGCCAGCAGCCAAGAAAGGGGGTCCGGAAACACCATATATTTT.

V and J are TRBV9 and TRBJ2-3; 14 bases agree with TRBD2. Germline lookup yields CDR1 SGDLS and CDR2 YYNGEE. After removal of 2 bases from V and 1 base from J, the junction contained 6 bases not matched to a gene. This CDR3 is 18 amino acids long. CDR3 residues: CASSVSGTSGGGTDTQYF. Here the CDR3 DNA reads TGTGCCAGCAGCGTCTCCGGGACTAGCGGGGGAGGCACAGATACGCAGTATTTT.

This chain connects TRBV2 to TRBJ2-5; D unclear. The V end lost 2 bases, the J end lost 2 bases, and 6 bases lay between the germline ends. Germline lookup yields CDR1 SNHLY and CDR2 FYNNEI. This CDR3 is 13 amino acids long. CDR3 bases: TGTGCCAGCAGTGAAACGGCTCAAGAGACCCAGTACTTC. Its translation is CASSETAQETQYF.

This rearrangement joins TRBV11-2 to TRBJ2-5; D remains unclear. CDR3 size: 13 residues. The germline V gene encodes CDR1 SGHAT and CDR2 FQNNGV. The V gene lost 0 bases and the J gene lost 3 bases, with 5 bases spanning the gap. The DNA for the CDR3 is TGTGCCAGCAGCTTAGAGATGGAAGAGACCCAGTACTTC. Translation gives CASSLEMEETQYF.

The V call is TRBV10-3, the J call TRBJ1-2; TRBD1 matches at 7 bases. CDR1 and CDR2 from the germline V gene are ENHRY and SYGVKD. CDR3 size: 15 residues. J gave up 4 bases and V 10 bases, and 15 bases lay outside the gene matches. DNA of the CDR3: TGTGCCACCTCCCCAGTGGGACAGTCTATCTATGGCTACACCTTC. This codes for CATSPVGQSIYGYTF.